This passage covers 32 T cell receptor beta chains from one sample sequenced in a study of T cell changes during pregnancy in multiple sclerosis. Method: immunoSEQ multiplex PCR; TCRdb's copy keeps in-frame clones and lacks some. The profile shows approximately 99,000 clones, 75% to 95% of them singletons. The specimen was peripheral blood, collected in the second trimester of pregnancy. These receptors were taken from a female donor in good health, enrolled as a control in a pregnancy study.

This clone was counted only a few times. The chain couples TRBV11-2 to TRBJ2-4, with D perhaps TRBD2 (6 bases). Deletions cut 5 bases from V and 8 bases from J, with 13 bases between. The CDR3 runs to 13 residues. Per germline, CDR1 SGHAT and CDR2 FQNNGV. The CDR3 DNA sequence: TGTGCCAGCAGCGCGGGGCTTGACGACATTCAGTACTTC. As protein: CASSAGLDDIQYF.

V and J are TRBV6-1 and TRBJ1-1; perhaps TRBD1 as D (6 bases). The V gene lost 2 bases and the J gene lost 5 bases, with 12 bases spanning the gap. The germline V gene has CDR1 MNHNS and CDR2 SASEGT. There are 14 residues in the CDR3. CDR3 amino acids: CASSELGGWTEAFF. The CDR3 DNA reads TGTGCCAGCAGTGAACTTGGGGGCTGGACTGAAGCTTTCTTT.

The rearrangement uses TRBV28 and TRBJ1-2; the D is unclear. Germline V gene sequence: CDR1 MDHEN, CDR2 SYDVKM. The V and J ends lost 3 bases and 8 bases respectively, with 13 bases between them. The CDR3 totals 13 residues. In DNA, the CDR3 is TGTGCCAGCAGTTTTAGCGATGCGGACGGCTACACCTTC. This gives the protein CASSFSDADGYTF.

The chain has TRBV7-9 and TRBJ2-5; 9 bases align to TRBD1. The junction had 11 bases not matched to a gene; V was cut back by 6 bases and J by 3 bases. In germline, CDR1 is SEHNR, CDR2 FQNEAQ (reference sequence). This CDR3 spans 16 amino acids. The CDR3: CASRQNRDREKETQYF. CDR3 bases: TGTGCCAGCAGACAAAACCGGGACAGGGAAAAAGAGACCCAGTACTTC.

The V and J genes are TRBV7-9 and TRBJ2-7, with 8 bases fitting TRBD1. The J segment lost 4 bases and the V segment lost 6 bases, leaving 5 bases of the junction unmatched. Germline V gene lookup returns CDR1 SEHNR and CDR2 FQNEAQ (reference sequence). This CDR3 is built from 13 residues. The CDR3 loop is CASRMTGDYEQYF. CDR3 in DNA: TGTGCCAGCAGGATGACAGGGGATTACGAGCAGTACTTC.

The chain joins TRBV19 to TRBJ1-1; D might be TRBD1 (5 bases). CDR3 length: 15 amino acids. Looked up from germline, CDR1 is LNHDA and CDR2 is SQIVND (reference sequence). Trimming pared 8 bases from V and 2 bases from J, leaving 18 bases between. CDR3 DNA: TGTGCCAGTCGCCCTCGCGGGGGATTAAACACTGAAGCTTTCTTT. Translated, it gives CASRPRGGLNTEAFF.

V gene TRBV2 combines with J gene TRBJ1-1; 8 positions agree with TRBD1. V was clipped by 1 base and J by 5 bases; unmatched bases: 6. The CDR3 is 15 residues long. Germline V gene data show CDR1 as SNHLY and CDR2 as FYNNEI. The CDR3 sequence: CASSEGQGALTEAFF. CDR3 sequence (DNA): TGTGCCAGCAGTGAAGGGCAGGGGGCGCTTACTGAAGCTTTCTTT.

The V and J genes are TRBV9 and TRBJ2-3, with D perhaps matching TRBD1 (6 bases). Trimming cost V 0 bases and J 2 bases, with 10 bases left between them. Germline CDR1 and CDR2: SGDLS and YYNGEE. The CDR3 runs to 15 residues. CDR3 residues: CASSVGSGDTDTQYF. As DNA, the CDR3 is TGTGCCAGCAGCGTAGGGTCAGGGGACACAGATACGCAGTATTTT.

The chain joins TRBV6-1 to TRBJ1-1; weak D call: TRBD1 (5 bases). Germline CDR1 MNHNS, CDR2 SASEGT. Trimming shortened V by 8 bases and J by 1 base, and 17 bases separated the two germline ends. The CDR3 consists of 15 residues. Here the CDR3 DNA reads TGTGCCAGCCTACCAGGGCCCCCAGGGAACACTGAAGCTTTCTTT. Amino acid sequence: CASLPGPPGNTEAFF.

This chain joins TRBV7-2 and TRBJ2-3; a weak D match, TRBD2 (6 bases). V was clipped by 1 base and J by 6 bases, with 17 bases between them. The CDR3 is made up of 16 amino acids. CDR1 is SGHTA and CDR2 is FQGNSA in the germline V gene. In DNA form, the CDR3 reads TGTGCCAGCAGCTTAGGTGGCGGGGCCCTGAGGGATACGCAGTATTTT. Protein product: CASSLGGGALRDTQYF.

The J gene is TRBJ1-1, the V gene TRBV6-5; D might be TRBD1 (6 bases). V lost 3 bases, J lost 6 bases, and 11 bases lay in between. This CDR3 has 13 residues. The V gene's germline CDR1 is MNHEY and CDR2 SVGAGI. CDR3 in amino acids: CASSYDQGSEAFF. CDR3 nucleotide sequence: TGTGCCAGCAGTTATGACCAGGGGTCTGAAGCTTTCTTT.

The CDR3 bases are TGTGCCAGCAGCCTCGAGCCGGACGAGCAGTACTTC. Its protein product is CASSLEPDEQYF. The chain combines TRBV7-9 with TRBJ2-7; D is undetermined. Per germline, CDR1 SEHNR and CDR2 FQNEAQ (reference sequence). Trimming took 5 bases from V and 5 from J, leaving 10 bases between them. The length of the CDR3 is 12 residues.

The chain carries TRBV4-1 and TRBJ2-7; 9 nucleotides match TRBD1. Unmatched junction bases numbered 9, after V lost 3 bases and J lost 0 bases. Germline values: CDR1 MGHRA, CDR2 YSYEKL. This CDR3 spans 17 amino acids. The CDR3 here is CASSQWTGASVSYEQYF. Written as DNA, the CDR3 is TGCGCCAGCAGCCAGTGGACAGGGGCATCAGTCTCCTACGAGCAGTACTTC.

The J gene is TRBJ2-6, the V gene TRBV7-6; TRBD1 agrees at 8 bases. Looked up from germline, CDR1 is SGHVS and CDR2 is FNYEAQ. The CDR3 is made up of 16 amino acids. Losses at the gene ends were 5 bases for V and 3 bases for J; bases not matched to a gene: 6. The CDR3, as DNA: TGTGCCAGCAGCACGGGACAGGCAGTTGGGGCCAACGTCCTGACTTTC. This translates into CASSTGQAVGANVLTF.

This clone appeared a single time. The chain uses TRBV19 and TRBJ1-2; 8 positions agree with TRBD1. CDR1 and CDR2 (germline): LNHDA, SQIVND (reference sequence). V gave up 6 bases and J gave up 5 bases; unmatched junction bases: 14. The CDR3 is 16 amino acids. CDR3 amino acids: CASSYSPGQVVYGYTF. In DNA form, the CDR3 reads TGTGCCAGTAGCTATTCCCCGGGACAGGTCGTTTATGGCTACACCTTC.

This chain links TRBV7-6 with TRBJ2-1; TRBD2 matches 7 bases. CDR1 SGHVS and CDR2 FNYEAQ come from the germline V gene. V lost 4 bases, J lost 6 bases, and 9 bases stayed unmatched. The length of the CDR3 is 15 residues. CDR3 loop: CASSSPHGGGNEQFF. In nucleotides, the CDR3 is TGTGCCAGCAGCTCCCCGCATGGCGGGGGCAATGAGCAGTTCTTC. Using reference TRBV7-6 and TRBJ2-1 for the parts outside the CDR3, the full variable domain is GAGVSQSPRYKVTKRGQDVALRCDPISGHVSLYWYRQALGQGPEFLTYFNYEAQQDKSGLPNDRFSAERPEGSISTLTIQRTEQRDSAMYRCASSSPHGGGNEQFFGPGTRLTVL.

The chain carries TRBV6-6 and TRBJ2-5; D is perhaps TRBD2 (6 bases). Looked up from germline, CDR1 is MNHNY and CDR2 is SVGAGI (reference sequence). CDR3 length: 14 residues. V gave up 6 bases and J gave up 4 bases, with 15 bases separating them. The CDR3: CASRLSSVRETQYF. The CDR3 nucleotides are TGTGCCAGCAGGCTCTCTAGCGTCCGAGAGACCCAGTACTTC.

This sequence joins TRBV28 and TRBJ1-5; D possibly corresponds to TRBD1 (6 bases). CDR1 is MDHEN, CDR2 SYDVKM, per germline. CDR3 length: 14 amino acids. Trimming cost V 10 bases and J 9 bases, with 22 bases left between them. CDR3 in DNA: TGTGCCATCCGACCGGACGGGGGGCGTGGGCCCCAGCATTTT. Translating it yields CAIRPDGGRGPQHF. Using reference TRBV28 and TRBJ1-5 for the parts outside the CDR3, the full variable domain is DVKVTQSSRYLVKRTGEKVFLECVQDMDHENMFWYRQDPGLGLRLIYFSYDVKMKEKGDIPEGYSVSREKKERFSLILESASTNQTSMYLCAIRPDGGRGPQHFGDGTRLSIL.

The genes are TRBV27 and TRBJ2-7; 7 positions match TRBD1. This CDR3 comprises 15 residues. Germline V gives CDR1 MNHEY, CDR2 SMNVEV (reference sequence). J lost 3 bases, V lost 0 bases, and 5 bases had no gene match. The CDR3 loop reads CASSLSGGNGYEQYF. CDR3 nucleotide sequence: TGTGCCAGCAGTTTATCAGGGGGCAATGGCTACGAGCAGTACTTC.

The table lists this clone with a count of one. The V call is TRBV2, the J call TRBJ1-2; D perhaps matches TRBD1 (5 bases). Trimming cost V 6 bases and J 2 bases, with 16 bases left between them. Germline CDR1 reads SNHLY; CDR2 reads FYNNEI. The CDR3 runs 15 residues. As DNA, the CDR3 is TGTGCCAGCAGACAAGACAGTCTCCCGAACTATGGCTACACCTTC. Translation gives CASRQDSLPNYGYTF. Together with reference TRBV2 and TRBJ1-2, the CDR3 gives the full variable domain: EPEVTQTPSHQVTQMGQEVILRCVPISNHLYFYWYRQILGQKVEFLVSFYNNEISEKSEIFDDQFSVERPDGSNFTLKIRSTKLEDSAMYFCASRQDSLPNYGYTFGSGTRLTVV.

V and J are TRBV11-2 and TRBJ2-7, with D hard to call. This CDR3 spans 13 amino acids. CDR1 and CDR2 (germline): SGHAT, FQNNGV. The V end was cut by 3 bases, the J end by 3 bases, with 9 bases between. The CDR3 spells CASSFEGVYEQYF. The CDR3 region has the DNA TGTGCCAGCAGCTTCGAAGGAGTCTACGAGCAGTACTTC.

The chain links TRBV6-5 to TRBJ1-1; TRBD1 matches 12 bases. Germline-derived CDR1 and CDR2 are MNHEY and SVGAGI. The CDR3 has 15 amino acids. Trimming took 6 bases from V and 0 from J; bases not matched to a gene: 2. The CDR3 DNA reads TGTGCCAGCAGCCGGGACAGGGGGCTGAACACTGAAGCTTTCTTT. Translated, it gives CASSRDRGLNTEAFF.

The chain recombines TRBV19 with TRBJ1-5, with 8 positions matching TRBD1. V shed 2 bases, J shed 7 bases, and the junction held 7 bases outside the gene matches. CDR3 length equals 15 residues. Germline loops: CDR1 LNHDA, CDR2 SQIVND (reference sequence). This CDR3 reads CASSISRTGLQPQHF. The CDR3 DNA is TGTGCCAGTAGTATAAGCCGGACAGGGTTGCAGCCCCAGCATTTT.

This clone was seen many times. The chain joins TRBV5-1 to TRBJ2-3, with D possibly TRBD2 on 6 matching bases. CDR3 length: 13 amino acids. Trimming took off 4 bases at V and 0 bases at J, with 6 bases between the two ends. Germline lookup yields CDR1 SGHRS and CDR2 YFSETQ. CDR3 in amino acids: CASSSGSTDTQYF. In DNA form, the CDR3 reads TGCGCCAGCAGCAGCGGGAGCACAGATACGCAGTATTTT. The variable domain in full, with the rest retrieved from reference TRBV5-1 and TRBJ2-3, is KAGVTQTPRYLIKTRGQQVTLSCSPISGHRSVSWYQQTPGQGLQFLFEYFSETQRNKGNFPGRFSGRQFSNSRSEMNVSTLELGDSALYLCASSSGSTDTQYFGPGTRLTVL.

Only one count was recorded for this clone. The rearrangement uses TRBV10-1 and TRBJ2-1; perhaps TRBD2 as D (5 bases). V was clipped by 3 bases and J by 0 bases, with 12 bases between them. The CDR3 length is 16 residues. Germline V gene lookup returns CDR1 WNHNN and CDR2 SYGVQD (reference sequence). The CDR3 is CASSDDTGSSYNEQFF. DNA for the CDR3: TGCGCCAGCAGTGATGATACGGGAAGCTCCTACAATGAGCAGTTCTTC.

The chain combines TRBV28 with TRBJ1-2; 7 bases map to TRBD1. The germline V gene has CDR1 MDHEN and CDR2 SYDVKM. V lost 6 bases and J lost 5; bases outside the gene matches: 3. The CDR3 consists of 12 residues. The CDR3 region is CASRGRGYGYTF. The CDR3 DNA sequence: TGTGCCAGCAGGGGCAGGGGGTATGGCTACACCTTC.

The V call is TRBV2, the J call TRBJ2-7, with TRBD2 matching 11 bases. V was clipped by 4 bases and J by 6 bases; unmatched bases: 8. CDR1 SNHLY and CDR2 FYNNEI come from the germline V gene. CDR3 length equals 15 residues. The CDR3: CASSGLAGMFGEQYF. The CDR3 region has the DNA TGTGCCAGCAGTGGACTAGCGGGAATGTTCGGCGAGCAGTACTTC. The variable domain in full, completed from reference TRBV2 and TRBJ2-7, reads EPEVTQTPSHQVTQMGQEVILRCVPISNHLYFYWYRQILGQKVEFLVSFYNNEISEKSEIFDDQFSVERPDGSNFTLKIRSTKLEDSAMYFCASSGLAGMFGEQYFGPGTRLTVT.

This clone was counted once. The chain carries TRBV7-2 and TRBJ2-4; TRBD1 matches 8 bases. The trim removed 4 bases at V and 0 bases at J, leaving 2 bases unmatched. The CDR3 totals 15 residues. Looked up from germline, CDR1 is SGHTA and CDR2 is FQGNSA. CDR3 protein: CASSSQGAAKNIQYF. CDR3 DNA sequence: TGTGCCAGCAGCTCCCAGGGGGCAGCCAAAAACATTCAGTACTTC.

The chain combines TRBV4-1 with TRBJ2-5; 8 bases align to TRBD1. This CDR3 is built from 17 residues. The trim removed 0 bases at V and 5 bases at J, leaving 11 bases unmatched. Looked up from germline, CDR1 is MGHRA and CDR2 is YSYEKL. The CDR3: CASSQDSDYRGRETQYF. The DNA for the CDR3 is TGCGCCAGCAGCCAAGATAGCGACTACAGGGGGAGGGAGACCCAGTACTTC.

The chain joins TRBV18 to TRBJ1-1; 8 nucleotides agree with TRBD1. Per the germline V gene, CDR1 is KGHSH and CDR2 is LQKENI. The CDR3 is 15 residues long. V gave up 3 bases and J gave up 4 bases; unmatched junction bases: 7. The CDR3 region is CASSPLGQGTTEAFF. CDR3 DNA: TGTGCCAGCTCACCCCTAGGACAGGGCACCACTGAAGCTTTCTTT.

This chain joins TRBV5-1 and TRBJ2-3; TRBD2 matches at 13 bases. The CDR3 is made up of 15 amino acids. The junction had 2 bases not matched to a gene; V was cut back by 3 bases and J by 4 bases. Germline lookup yields CDR1 SGHRS and CDR2 YFSETQ. This CDR3 is CASSSGLAGPDTQYF. CDR3 bases: TGCGCCAGCAGCTCGGGACTAGCGGGACCAGATACGCAGTATTTT.

The sample holds a few counts of this clone. The gene calls are TRBV10-1 and TRBJ2-7; the D gene is possibly TRBD2 (6 bases). Germline V CDR1 and CDR2: WNHNN, SYGVQD (reference sequence). The length of the CDR3 is 13 residues. V lost 0 bases and J 9 bases, leaving 12 bases between the germline ends. In DNA, the CDR3 is TGCGCCAGCAGTGAGTCGGGGGGAGGAGTGCAGTACTTC. Amino acids: CASSESGGGVQYF.